The following is a T cell receptor beta chain sequence with its context. Authors' methods: Quantification of nucleated cells was approximated via reference gene primer amplification. This table comes from immunoSEQ multiplex PCR, and its TCRdb copy is limited to in-frame clones, with some not included. V and J calls and clone size come straight from that table; D and trimming were deduced from the DNA. The sample shows 150,000 to 200,000 clones, roughly 80% of them seen only once. Trimming removed 4 bases from V and 1 base from J; junction bases left unmatched: 8. Per the germline V gene, CDR1 is SNHLY and CDR2 is FYNNEI. The CDR3 is 16 amino acids. This specimen belongs to a study of blood T cell repertoires in COVID-19. Across the study: Samples of COVID-19 (acute and convalescent) were obtained from the United States, Italy and Spain. T cells, B-cell-depleted T cells, or PBMCs supplied cDNA or gDNA.

The sequencing input was peripheral blood. The gene calls are TRBV2 and TRBJ2-7, with 9 positions matching TRBD1. This TCR came from a man between 65 and 85 years old with acute or convalescent COVID-19. The DNA for the CDR3 is TGTGCCAGCAGTGGGACCGGGACAGGGATTTCCTACGAGCAGTACTTC. It yields the protein CASSGTGTGISYEQYF.